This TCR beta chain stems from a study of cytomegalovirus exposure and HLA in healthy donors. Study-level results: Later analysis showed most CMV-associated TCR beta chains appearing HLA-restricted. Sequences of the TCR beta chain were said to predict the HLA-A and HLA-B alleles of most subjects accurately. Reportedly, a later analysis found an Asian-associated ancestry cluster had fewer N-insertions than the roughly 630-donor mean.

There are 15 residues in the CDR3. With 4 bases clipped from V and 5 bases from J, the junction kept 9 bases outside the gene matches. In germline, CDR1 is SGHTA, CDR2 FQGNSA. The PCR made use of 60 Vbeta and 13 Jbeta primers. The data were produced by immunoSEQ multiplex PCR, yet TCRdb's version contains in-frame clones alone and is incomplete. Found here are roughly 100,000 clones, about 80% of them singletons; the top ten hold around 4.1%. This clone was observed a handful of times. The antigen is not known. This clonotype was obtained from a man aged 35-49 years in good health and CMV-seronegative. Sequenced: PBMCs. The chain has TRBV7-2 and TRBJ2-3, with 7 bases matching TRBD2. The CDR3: CASSSGWASGDTQYF. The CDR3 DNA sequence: TGTGCCAGCAGCTCGGGATGGGCTAGCGGAGATACGCAGTATTTT.